This T cell receptor beta chain emerged from a study of human T cells and chemical hapten exposure. Study overall: Chiefly female patients presented with alopecia areata, totalis or universalis.

Time point in this sample: patch test 1, 2 weeks after DPC sensitization. The treatment was: therapeutic diphenylcyclopropenone sensitization with weekly scalp DPC. Before extraction, the whole blood was not fractionated, and total RNA was taken from it. This clonotype showed up just a few times. The CDR3 has 12 amino acids. Looked up from germline, CDR1 is SGDLS and CDR2 is YYNGEE. V was trimmed by 4 bases and J by 2 bases, leaving 7 bases between them. It was the library that attached unique molecular identifiers to individual cDNA molecules. TCRdb passed the RACE reads through MiXCR, listing each CDR3 protein once. The sample lists some 120,000 distinct CDR3 sequences, roughly an eighth seen once, with around 1.4% in the top ten.

Specimen: whole blood, collected in connection with sensitization to the hapten diphenylcyclopropenone (DPC). The rearrangement uses TRBV9 and TRBJ2-7; no definite D call. This receptor was taken from a woman aged 50 to 65 with alopecia areata. Some clones in this sample may be carry-over from other donors' samples. CDR3 sequence reads: CASSTSTYEQYF. For the CDR3, the DNA is TGTGCCAGCAGCACAAGTACCTACGAGCAGTACTTC.